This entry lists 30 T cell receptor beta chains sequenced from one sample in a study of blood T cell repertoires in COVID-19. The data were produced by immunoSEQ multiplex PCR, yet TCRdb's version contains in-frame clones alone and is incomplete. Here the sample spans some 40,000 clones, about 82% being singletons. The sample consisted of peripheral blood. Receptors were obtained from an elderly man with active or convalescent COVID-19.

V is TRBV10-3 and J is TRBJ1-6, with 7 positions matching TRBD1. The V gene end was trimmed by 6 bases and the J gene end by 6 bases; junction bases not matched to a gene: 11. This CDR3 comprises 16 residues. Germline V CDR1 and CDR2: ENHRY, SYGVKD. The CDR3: CAIRGEPGQTNSPLHF. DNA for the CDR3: TGTGCCATCAGGGGCGAACCGGGACAGACTAATTCACCCCTCCACTTT.

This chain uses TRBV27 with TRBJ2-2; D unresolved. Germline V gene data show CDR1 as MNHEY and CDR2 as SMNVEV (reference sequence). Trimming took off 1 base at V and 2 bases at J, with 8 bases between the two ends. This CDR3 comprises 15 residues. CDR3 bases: TGTGCCAGCAGTTTATATGGCATAAACACCGGGGAGCTGTTTTTT. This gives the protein CASSLYGINTGELFF.

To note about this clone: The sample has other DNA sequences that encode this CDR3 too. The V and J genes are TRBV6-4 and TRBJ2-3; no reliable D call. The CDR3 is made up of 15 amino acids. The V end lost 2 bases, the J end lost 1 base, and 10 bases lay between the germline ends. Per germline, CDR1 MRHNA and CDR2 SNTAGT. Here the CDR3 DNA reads TGTGCCAGCAGTGACCCCGGGTTGGGCACAGATACGCAGTATTTT. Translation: CASSDPGLGTDTQYF.

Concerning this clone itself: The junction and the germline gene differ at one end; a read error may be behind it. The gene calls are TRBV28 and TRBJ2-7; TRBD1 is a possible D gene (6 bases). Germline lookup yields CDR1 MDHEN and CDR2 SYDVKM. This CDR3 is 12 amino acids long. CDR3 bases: TGTGCCAGCAGTTTAGTTCGGACAGAAATTGCCTTC. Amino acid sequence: CASSLVRTEIAF.

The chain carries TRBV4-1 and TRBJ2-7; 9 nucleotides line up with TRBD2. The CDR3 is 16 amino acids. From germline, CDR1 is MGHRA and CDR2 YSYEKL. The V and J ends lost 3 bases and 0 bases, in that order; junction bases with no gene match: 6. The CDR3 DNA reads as TGCGCCAGCAGCCAGGGAGCGGGGGGTACCTCCTACGAGCAGTACTTC. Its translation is CASSQGAGGTSYEQYF.

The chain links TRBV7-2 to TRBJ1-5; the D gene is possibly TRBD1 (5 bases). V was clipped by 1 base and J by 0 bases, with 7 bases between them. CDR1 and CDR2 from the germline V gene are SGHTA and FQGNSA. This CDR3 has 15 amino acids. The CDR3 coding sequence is TGTGCCAGCAGCTTAGAGGGGTATAGCAATCAGCCCCAGCATTTT. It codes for CASSLEGYSNQPQHF.

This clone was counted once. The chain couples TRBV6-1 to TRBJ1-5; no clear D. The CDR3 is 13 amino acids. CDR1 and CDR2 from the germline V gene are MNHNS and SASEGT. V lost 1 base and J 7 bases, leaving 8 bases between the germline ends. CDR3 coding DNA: TGTGCCAGCAGTGAAGACGCGTGGCAGCCCCAGCATTTT. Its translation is CASSEDAWQPQHF.

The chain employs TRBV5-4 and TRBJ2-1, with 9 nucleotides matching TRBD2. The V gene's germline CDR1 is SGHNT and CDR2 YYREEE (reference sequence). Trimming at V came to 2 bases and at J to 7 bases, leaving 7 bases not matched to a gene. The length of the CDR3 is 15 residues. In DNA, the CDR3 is TGTGCCAGCAGCTTAGCGGGGGGATTTAGTAATGAGCAGTTCTTC. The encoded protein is CASSLAGGFSNEQFF.

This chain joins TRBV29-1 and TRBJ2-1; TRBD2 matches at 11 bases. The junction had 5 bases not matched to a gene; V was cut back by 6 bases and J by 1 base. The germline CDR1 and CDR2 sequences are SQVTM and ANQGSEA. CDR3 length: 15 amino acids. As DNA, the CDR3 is TGCAGCGTCCGGCTAGCGGGGGGTTCCTACAATGAGCAGTTCTTC. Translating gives CSVRLAGGSYNEQFF.

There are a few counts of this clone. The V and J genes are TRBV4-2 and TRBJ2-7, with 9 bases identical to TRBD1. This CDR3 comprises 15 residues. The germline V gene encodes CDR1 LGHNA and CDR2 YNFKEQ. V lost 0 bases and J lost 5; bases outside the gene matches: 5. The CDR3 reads CASSQEAQGANEQYF. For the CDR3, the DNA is TGTGCCAGCAGCCAAGAGGCACAGGGGGCCAACGAGCAGTACTTC.

The CDR3 DNA sequence: TGTGCCAGCAGTTCGCCGACAGGTAGGCAGCCCCAGCATTTT. Translating it yields CASSSPTGRQPQHF. The chain combines TRBV28 with TRBJ1-5; D is possibly TRBD1 (6 bases). The V end lost 4 bases, the J end lost 7 bases, and 14 bases lay between the germline ends. Germline V gives CDR1 MDHEN, CDR2 SYDVKM. CDR3 length equals 14 residues.

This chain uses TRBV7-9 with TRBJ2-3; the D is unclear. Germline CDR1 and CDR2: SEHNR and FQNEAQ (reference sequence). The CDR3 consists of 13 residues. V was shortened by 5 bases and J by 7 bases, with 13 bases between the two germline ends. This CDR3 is CASSPGSTYTQYF. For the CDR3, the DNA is TGTGCCAGCAGCCCCGGGTCCACTTATACGCAGTATTTT.

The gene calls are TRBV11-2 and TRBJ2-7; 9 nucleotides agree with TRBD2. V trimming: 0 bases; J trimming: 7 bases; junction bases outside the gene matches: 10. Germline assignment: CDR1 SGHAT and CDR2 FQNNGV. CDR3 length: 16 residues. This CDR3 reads CASSLDGLAGEGEQYF. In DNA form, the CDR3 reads TGTGCCAGCAGCTTAGATGGGTTAGCGGGAGAGGGGGAGCAGTACTTC.

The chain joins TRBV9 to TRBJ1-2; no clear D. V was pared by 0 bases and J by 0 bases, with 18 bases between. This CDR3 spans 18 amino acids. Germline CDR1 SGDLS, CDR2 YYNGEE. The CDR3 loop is CASSVEALGAPTNYGYTF. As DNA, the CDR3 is TGTGCCAGCAGCGTAGAAGCCCTGGGAGCACCCACTAACTATGGCTACACCTTC.

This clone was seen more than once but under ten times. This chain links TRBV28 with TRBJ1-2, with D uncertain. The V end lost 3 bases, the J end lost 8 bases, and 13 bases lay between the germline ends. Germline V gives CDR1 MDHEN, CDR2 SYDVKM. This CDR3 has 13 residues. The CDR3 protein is CASSFDPGVGYTF. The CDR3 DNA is TGTGCCAGCAGTTTCGACCCCGGGGTAGGCTACACCTTC.

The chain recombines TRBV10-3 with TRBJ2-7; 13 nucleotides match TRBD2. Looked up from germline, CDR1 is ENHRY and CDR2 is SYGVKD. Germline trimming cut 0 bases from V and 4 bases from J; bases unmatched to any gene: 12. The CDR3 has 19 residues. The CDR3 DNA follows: TGTGCCATCAGTGAGTCCCCTAGGACTAGCGGGAGAGAGGCGTACGAGCAGTACTTC. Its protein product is CAISESPRTSGREAYEQYF.

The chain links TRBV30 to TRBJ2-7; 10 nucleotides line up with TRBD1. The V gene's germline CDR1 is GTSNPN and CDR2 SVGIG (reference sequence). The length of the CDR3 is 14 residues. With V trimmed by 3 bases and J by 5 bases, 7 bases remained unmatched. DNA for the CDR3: TGTGCCTGGAGGGGACAGGGGACAGTCCACGAGCAGTACTTC. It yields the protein CAWRGQGTVHEQYF.

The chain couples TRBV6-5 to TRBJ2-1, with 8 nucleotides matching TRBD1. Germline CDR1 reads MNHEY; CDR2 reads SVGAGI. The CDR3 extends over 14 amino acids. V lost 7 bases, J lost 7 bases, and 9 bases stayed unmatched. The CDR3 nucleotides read TGTGCCAGCAAGGCTGGGACAGGTTTGAATGAGCAGTTCTTC. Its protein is CASKAGTGLNEQFF.

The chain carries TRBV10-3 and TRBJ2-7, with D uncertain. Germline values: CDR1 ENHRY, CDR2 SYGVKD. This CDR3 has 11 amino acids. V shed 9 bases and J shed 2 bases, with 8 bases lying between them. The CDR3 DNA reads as TGTGCCATTGGTCTACCCTACGAGCAGTACTTC. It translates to CAIGLPYEQYF.

The CDR3 is CASSPGQGLFTDTQYF. CDR3 DNA sequence: TGTGCCAGCAGCCCGGGACAGGGTTTATTCACAGATACGCAGTATTTT. The V gene is TRBV5-8, the J gene TRBJ2-3, with 9 bases matching TRBD1. This CDR3 spans 16 amino acids. CDR1 is SGHTS, CDR2 YDEGEE, per germline. With 4 bases clipped from V and 2 bases from J, the junction kept 8 bases outside the gene matches. Drawing the rest from reference TRBV5-8 and TRBJ2-3, the complete variable domain is EAGVTQSPTHLIKTRGQQATLRCSPISGHTSVYWYQQALGLGLQFLLWYDEGEERNRGNFPPRFSGRQFPNYSSELNVNALELEDSALYLCASSPGQGLFTDTQYFGPGTRLTVL.

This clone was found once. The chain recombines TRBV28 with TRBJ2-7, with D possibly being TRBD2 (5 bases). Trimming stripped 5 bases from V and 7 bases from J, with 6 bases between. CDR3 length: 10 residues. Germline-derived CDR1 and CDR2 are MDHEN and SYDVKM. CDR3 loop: CASSRTEQYF. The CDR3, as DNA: TGTGCCAGCAGTCGGACTGAGCAGTACTTC.

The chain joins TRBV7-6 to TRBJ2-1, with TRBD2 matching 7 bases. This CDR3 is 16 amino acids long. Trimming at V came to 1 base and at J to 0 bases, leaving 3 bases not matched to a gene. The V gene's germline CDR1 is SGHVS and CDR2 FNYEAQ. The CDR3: CASSLETSSSYNEQFF. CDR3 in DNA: TGTGCCAGCAGCTTAGAGACTAGCAGCTCCTACAATGAGCAGTTCTTC.

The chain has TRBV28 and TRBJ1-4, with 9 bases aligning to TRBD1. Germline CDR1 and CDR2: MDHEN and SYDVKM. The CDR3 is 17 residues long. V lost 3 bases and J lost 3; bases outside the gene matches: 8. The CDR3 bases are TGTGCCAGCAGTTTGAATACAGGGGGCAGAGCTAATGAAAAACTGTTTTTT. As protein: CASSLNTGGRANEKLFF.

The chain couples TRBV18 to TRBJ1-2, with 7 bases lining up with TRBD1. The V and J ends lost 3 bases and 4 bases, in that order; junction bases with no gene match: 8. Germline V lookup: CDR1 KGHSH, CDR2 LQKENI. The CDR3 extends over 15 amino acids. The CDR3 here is CASSPGQLLGYGYTF. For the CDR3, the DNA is TGTGCCAGCTCACCGGGACAGCTTCTAGGCTATGGCTACACCTTC.

The CDR3 nucleotides read TGTGCCAGCAGTTTAAACAGGGGCAGAGAGCAGTACTTC. Translation gives CASSLNRGREQYF. J is TRBJ2-7 and V is TRBV28; 7 bases fit TRBD1. V gave up 2 bases and J gave up 7 bases; unmatched junction bases: 5. The V gene's germline CDR1 is MDHEN and CDR2 SYDVKM. This CDR3 spans 13 amino acids.

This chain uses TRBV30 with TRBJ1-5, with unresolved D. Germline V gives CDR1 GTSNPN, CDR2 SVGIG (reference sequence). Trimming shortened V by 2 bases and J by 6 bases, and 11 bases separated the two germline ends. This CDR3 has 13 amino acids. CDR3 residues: CAWSLQGGQPQHF. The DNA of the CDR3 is TGTGCCTGGAGTCTACAAGGCGGTCAGCCCCAGCATTTT.

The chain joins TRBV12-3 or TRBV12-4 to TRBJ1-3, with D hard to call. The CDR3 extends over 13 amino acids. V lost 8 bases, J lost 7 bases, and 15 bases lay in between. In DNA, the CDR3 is TGTGCCAGCCGGGTCCCCGACGGGAACACCATATATTTT. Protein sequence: CASRVPDGNTIYF.

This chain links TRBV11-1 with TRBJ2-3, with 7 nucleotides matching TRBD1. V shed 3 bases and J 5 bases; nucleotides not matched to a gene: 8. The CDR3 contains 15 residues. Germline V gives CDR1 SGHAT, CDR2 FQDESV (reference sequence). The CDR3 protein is CASSLTDRVGDTQYF. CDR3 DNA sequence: TGTGCCAGCAGCTTGACTGACAGGGTTGGAGATACGCAGTATTTT.

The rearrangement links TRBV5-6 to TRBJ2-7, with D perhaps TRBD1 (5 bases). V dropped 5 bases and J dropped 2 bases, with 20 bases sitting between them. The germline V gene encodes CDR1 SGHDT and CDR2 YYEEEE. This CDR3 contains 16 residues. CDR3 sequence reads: CASRYIKAGNPYEQYF. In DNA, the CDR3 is TGTGCCAGCAGATACATAAAGGCAGGGAATCCCTACGAGCAGTACTTC.

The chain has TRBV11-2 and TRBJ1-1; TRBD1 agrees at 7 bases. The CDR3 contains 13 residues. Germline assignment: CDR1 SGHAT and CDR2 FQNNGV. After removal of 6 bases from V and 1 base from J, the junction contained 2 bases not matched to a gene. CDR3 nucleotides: TGTGCCAGCAGACAGGGGAGGAACACTGAAGCTTTCTTT. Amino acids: CASRQGRNTEAFF. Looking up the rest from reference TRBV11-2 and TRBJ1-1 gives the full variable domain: EAGVAQSPRYKIIEKRQSVAFWCNPISGHATLYWYQQILGQGPKLLIQFQNNGVVDDSQLPKDRFSAERLKGVDSTLKIQPAKLEDSAVYLCASRQGRNTEAFFGQGTRLTVV.